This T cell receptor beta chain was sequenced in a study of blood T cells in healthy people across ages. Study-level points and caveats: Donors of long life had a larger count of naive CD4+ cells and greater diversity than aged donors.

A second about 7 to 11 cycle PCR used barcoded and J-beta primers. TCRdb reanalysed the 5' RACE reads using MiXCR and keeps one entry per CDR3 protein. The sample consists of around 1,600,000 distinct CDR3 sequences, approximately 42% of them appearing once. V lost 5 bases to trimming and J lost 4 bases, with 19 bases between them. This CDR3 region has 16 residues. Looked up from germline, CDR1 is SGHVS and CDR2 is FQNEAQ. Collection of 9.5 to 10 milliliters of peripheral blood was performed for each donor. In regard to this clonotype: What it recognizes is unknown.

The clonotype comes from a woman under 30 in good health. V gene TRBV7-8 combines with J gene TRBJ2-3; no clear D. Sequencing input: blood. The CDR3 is CASSPRSMLFADTQYF. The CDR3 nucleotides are TGTGCCAGCAGCCCACGGAGTATGCTCTTTGCAGATACGCAGTATTTT.